This entry features one T cell receptor (beta chain) sequence. Its antigen is currently not known. No base quality values were provided; no much bigger clone lies one nucleotide off. The same CDR3 also results from other DNA sequences found in this sample. This specimen belongs to a study of shared clonotypes between healthy human individuals (dated by TCRdb to the early 2020s). Concerning the study at large: A few men and a couple of women, aged 18 to 49 years, made up the cohort. For each donor, three plates each were used for CD4 naive and CD4 memory, two plates were used for CD8 naive, and one plate was used for CD8 memory. The study deeply sequenced blood TCR repertoires of roughly five healthy adults to estimate repertoire size and the extent of clonotype sharing between individuals. Different laboratories and diverse techniques were used to prepare libraries and sequence TCR repertoires, to increase sequencing depth and limit assay-specific biases. Leukapheresis yielded between about 0.85 and 10 billion PBMCs per donor. Findings and caveats that apply to the study as a whole: Compared with non-shared clonotypes, clonotypes shared by all four sorted-subset donors had higher generation probabilities. The genetic and exposure-history diversity represented was limited by the small number of donors. Only blood was sampled, and tissue TCR repertoires likely differ from those in blood. When several donors were compared, the shared fraction of clonotypes was 5% to 6.5% for naive CD4, approximately 3.3% for naive CD8, roughly 2.5% for memory CD4, and around 0.37% for memory CD8. Estimated clonotype richness was generally larger for naive than for memory subsets. Incomplete sequencing was indicated by rarefaction of sorted-subset datasets, despite the large sequencing depth. Based on pairwise subsampling, the degree of clonotype sharing among donors was expected to be affected by sequencing depth.

Trimming at the junction amounts to 3 bases on V and 3 bases on J, and the germline ends lie 18 bases apart. From its cysteine to its phenylalanine, the CDR3 spans 17 amino acids. Here the CDR3 DNA is all that survives: 51 bases in frame from base 1. CDR1 and CDR2 are drawn from the germline V gene: SGDLS, YYNGEE. Using the deep immunoSEQ assay, TCR CDR3 regions were amplified from genomic DNA by multiplex PCR. Genomic DNA extracted from each cell subset was distributed evenly over all wells of several immunoSEQ 96-well plates, and each plate served as one replicate. For sorted subsets, roughly 190 ng of genomic DNA, equivalent to about 30,000 T cell genomes, went into each replicate PCR. Purified libraries were measured with a Qubit 3.0 fluorometer, size-checked on a Bioanalyzer 2100, and measured again with the KAPA Library Quantification kit. A separate single-read 150-cycle Illumina NextSeq 550 flow cell was used to sequence each immunoSEQ 96-well plate. Per the original workflow: The immunoSEQ output contained only junctional sequences without quality scores, so filtering could not match that applied to full-length reads. Sequences were annotated with PyIR, a Python wrapper for IgBLAST v1.9, using IMGT germline references to assign V/J genes and CDR3. Reads with weak V/J assignments (E-value above 1e-6), missing CDR3, stop codons, out-of-frame junctions, or ambiguous translated residues were removed. V3J clonotypes were defined as sequences sharing an identical inferred V gene, J gene, and CDR3 amino acid sequence. To compute the percentage overlap between repertoires, the number of shared unique clonotypes was divided by the size of the smaller repertoire. Three approaches were used to assess repertoire richness: RTK rarefaction, the Chao1 estimator, and Recon v2.1 estimates of unobserved clonotypes. OLGA was used to compute generation probabilities for all TCRbeta clonotypes that the gDNA method yielded from a few donors. TCRdb's version of the immuneACCESS table is confined to in-frame rearrangements and falls short of the full clone set. An unresolved V gene accounts for under half of the shortfall where checked; the remainder is of unknown origin. The D gene and trimming were derived from the DNA, and the V and J assignments and clone size from that table. This sample gives 100,000 to 120,000 clones in total; around two thirds of them show up just once. In total, the top ten clones hold 20% to 25% of the sample.

The donors were healthy, HIV-negative adults with no recently reported acute infections or vaccinations. Only Caucasian adults living in Nashville, Tennessee, USA were represented among the donors. CD8 memory samples consisted of magnetically selected CD45RO+ cells combined with CCR7-negative CD45RA+ effector memory (TemRA) cells. Blood was obtained by leukapheresis, after which PBMCs were separated by Ficoll-Histopaque density gradient centrifugation and cryopreserved in liquid nitrogen vapor phase. Analytical flow cytometry was used to check the purity and quantity of every magnetically sorted T cell population. Each sorted fraction had its genomic DNA isolated and then quantified by UV absorbance on a Nanodrop 2000c.

Sequenced input: memory CD8+ T cells sorted from blood. The intended sense of this specimen's cell subset or site label: CD45RO+ cells pooled with CCR7-negative TemRA cells. The chain is encoded by TRBV9 joined to TRBJ1-4; the D gene is possibly TRBD1, with 6 bases matching. This TCR was recovered from a woman aged 30 to 39 in good health. For the CDR3, the sequence is CASSGGGGGRPNEKLFF. The DNA reads TGTGCCAGCAGCGGGGGAGGTGGGGGCCGCCCTAATGAAAAACTGTTTTTT.